This TCR beta chain was profiled in a study of somatic mutations in cytotoxic T cells in rheumatoid arthritis. Turning to the study itself: Patients had about 30 ml EDTA blood drawn right after diagnosis, before any treatment.

Germline CDR1 reads SGDLS; CDR2 reads YYNGEE. Between the trimmed V and J ends, which lost 0 bases and 1 base, there was a span of 9 bases. The CDR3 covers 15 residues. General study results and limits: Antigens recognized by the expanded CD8+ clones were unknown. About an eighth of the roughly 60 patients had a largest CD8+ clone above 20% of CD8+ cells.

The assay was immunoSEQ multiplex PCR, and TCRdb's table has in-frame clones only and misses some. The data show 9,500 to 11,000 clones, just under 85% seen once. As concerns this clone: Its antigen remains unknown.

This receptor was taken from a woman aged 60 to 75 with rheumatoid arthritis. The sequenced sample consisted of CD8+ T cells sorted from blood. The gene calls are TRBV9 and TRBJ2-3; the D gene is possibly TRBD2 (5 bases). Written as DNA, the CDR3 is TGTGCCAGCAGCGTAGGGTGGGAGTGCACAGATACGCAGTATTTT. Its translation is CASSVGWECTDTQYF.